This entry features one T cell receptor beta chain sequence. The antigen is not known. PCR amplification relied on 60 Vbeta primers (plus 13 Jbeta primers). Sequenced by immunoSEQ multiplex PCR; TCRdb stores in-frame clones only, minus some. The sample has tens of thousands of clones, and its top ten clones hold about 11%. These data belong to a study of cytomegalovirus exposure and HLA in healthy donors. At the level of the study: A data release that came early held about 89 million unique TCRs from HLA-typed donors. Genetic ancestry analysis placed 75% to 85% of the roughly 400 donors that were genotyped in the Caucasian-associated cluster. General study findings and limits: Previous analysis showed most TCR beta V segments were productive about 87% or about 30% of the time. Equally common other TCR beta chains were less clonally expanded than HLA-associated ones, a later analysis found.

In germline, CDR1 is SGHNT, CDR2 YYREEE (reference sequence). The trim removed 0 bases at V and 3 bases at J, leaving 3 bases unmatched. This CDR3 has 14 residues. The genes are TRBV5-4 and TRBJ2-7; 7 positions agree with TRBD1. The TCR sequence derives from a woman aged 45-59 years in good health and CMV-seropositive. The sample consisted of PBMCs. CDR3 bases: TGTGCCAGCAGCTTGGAAGGGGGCGACTACGAGCAGTACTTC. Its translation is CASSLEGGDYEQYF.